One sample yielded the 32 T cell receptor beta chains listed below, sequenced in a study of cytomegalovirus exposure and HLA in healthy donors (dated by TCRdb to 2017 to 2019). Library preparation was by the immunoSEQ multiplex PCR assay. A mixture of 60 forward primers for TCR Vbeta segments and 13 reverse primers for TCR Jbeta segments was used in the multiplex PCR. In TCRdb, the immuneACCESS table is reduced to in-frame sequences with V and J assigned. These tables do not hold every clone; where another copy was compared, an unresolved V gene accounts for under half, and the others remain unexplained. This sample comprises 110,000 to 150,000 clones, 70% of them detected only once. The leading ten clones occupy around 1.9% of the sample. Specimen: PBMCs. Receptors originate from a woman aged 60-75 years in good health and CMV-seropositive.

The chain couples TRBV10-3 to TRBJ2-6, with D unresolved. In germline, CDR1 is ENHRY, CDR2 SYGVKD. Trimming shortened V by 6 bases and J by 0 bases, and 9 bases separated the two germline ends. This CDR3 is built from 15 residues. In nucleotides, the CDR3 is TGTGCCATCAGCCCATCGAGCTCTGGGGCCAACGTCCTGACTTTC. Amino acids: CAISPSSSGANVLTF.

This clone is medium-sized (0.01 to 0.1%) by share. This chain connects TRBV28 to TRBJ1-5, with D perhaps matching TRBD1 (5 bases). The CDR3 is made up of 14 amino acids. V was shortened by 3 bases and J by 11 bases, with 17 bases between the two germline ends. Germline V lookup: CDR1 MDHEN, CDR2 SYDVKM. CDR3 coding DNA: TGTGCCAGCAGTTTGACGGGGGGAGTCGCGGCCCAGCATTTT. Translation gives CASSLTGGVAAQHF. Combining the CDR3 with reference TRBV28 and TRBJ1-5 gives the whole variable domain DVKVTQSSRYLVKRTGEKVFLECVQDMDHENMFWYRQDPGLGLRLIYFSYDVKMKEKGDIPEGYSVSREKKERFSLILESASTNQTSMYLCASSLTGGVAAQHFGDGTRLSIL.

V gene TRBV9 combines with J gene TRBJ2-7; 7 bases map to TRBD2. Germline values: CDR1 SGDLS, CDR2 YYNGEE. The CDR3 length is 19 residues. Trimming removed 0 bases from V and 5 bases from J; junction bases left unmatched: 20. The CDR3 is CASSVGVGLAALNRDEQYF. CDR3 bases: TGTGCCAGCAGCGTAGGGGTCGGGCTAGCGGCCCTTAATAGAGACGAGCAGTACTTC.

This sequence joins TRBV5-8 and TRBJ2-1; TRBD2 aligns across 9 bases. The CDR3 covers 15 residues. Germline V CDR1 and CDR2: SGHTS, YDEGEE. Losses at the gene ends were 5 bases for V and 3 bases for J; bases not matched to a gene: 6. The DNA of the CDR3 is TGTGCCAGCAGTCTTCTAGCGGGACTCTACAATGAGCAGTTCTTC. Translating it yields CASSLLAGLYNEQFF.

This chain connects TRBV7-9 to TRBJ1-4, with a weak D call TRBD1 (5 bases). The length of the CDR3 is 15 residues. The V gene lost 3 bases and the J gene lost 6 bases, with 14 bases spanning the gap. CDR1 is SEHNR, CDR2 FQNEAQ, per germline (reference sequence). The CDR3: CASSFGGRVDEKLFF. In DNA, the CDR3 is TGTGCCAGCAGCTTCGGTGGCAGGGTCGATGAAAAACTGTTTTTT.

The CDR3, as DNA: TGTGCCAGCAGTGAACAAGGGGCGCATACTGAAGCTTTCTTT. Amino acid sequence: CASSEQGAHTEAFF. The chain is built from TRBV6-1 and TRBJ1-1; D is possibly TRBD1 (5 bases). This CDR3 is 14 amino acids long. From germline, CDR1 is MNHNS and CDR2 SASEGT. Trimming left V 2 bases short and J 5 bases short, with 12 bases between.

The rearrangement joins TRBV5-4 to TRBJ2-1; 10 nucleotides align to TRBD2. The CDR3 consists of 15 residues. V dropped 3 bases and J dropped 7; count of bases not matched to a gene: 7. The germline gives CDR1 SGHNT, CDR2 YYREEE (reference sequence). DNA for the CDR3: TGTGCCAGCAGCTCCAAGCGGGAGGGCCTTAATGAGCAGTTCTTC. Translation gives CASSSKREGLNEQFF.

As to this clone: An end of the junction does not agree with germline; a read error may underlie this. The same CDR3 arises from other DNA sequences in this sample as well. This chain connects TRBV5-1 to TRBJ1-1; 12 bases are a match to TRBD1. Germline values: CDR1 SGHRS, CDR2 YFSETQ. The CDR3 covers 17 residues. CDR3 coding DNA: TGCGCCAGCAGCTCCACCTTGGGACAGGGGGCCTACACCGAAGCTTTCTTT. It translates to CASSSTLGQGAYTEAFF.

The sample holds a few counts of this clone. V is TRBV27 and J is TRBJ1-3; D is possibly TRBD1 (5 bases). CDR1 MNHEY and CDR2 SMNVEV come from the germline V gene (reference sequence). V was shortened by 6 bases and J by 2 bases, with 14 bases between the two germline ends. This CDR3 is 15 amino acids long. For the CDR3, the DNA is TGTGCCAGCAGACCCACCTTAGGGGCTGGAAACACCATATATTTT. It is translated as CASRPTLGAGNTIYF.

The rearrangement joins TRBV7-2 to TRBJ1-5; maybe TRBD1 (5 bases). Trimming removed 5 bases at V and 4 bases at J, with 18 bases between. Germline assignment: CDR1 SGHTA and CDR2 FQGNSA. The CDR3 has 16 amino acids. The CDR3 sequence: CASSPGTSRGNQPQHF. The CDR3 DNA is TGTGCCAGCAGCCCCGGGACTTCAAGAGGGAATCAGCCCCAGCATTTT.

The chain uses TRBV28 and TRBJ2-2; D gene ambiguous. From germline, CDR1 is MDHEN and CDR2 SYDVKM. This CDR3 comprises 13 residues. Trimming removed 6 bases at V and 0 bases at J, with 5 bases between. CDR3 nucleotides: TGTGCCAGCAGCACAACGAACACCGGGGAGCTGTTTTTT. It codes for CASSTTNTGELFF.

The chain uses TRBV7-8 and TRBJ2-1; TRBD1 matches at 8 bases. Trimming cost V 4 bases and J 2 bases; bases outside gene matches: 4. CDR1 SGHVS and CDR2 FQNEAQ come from the germline V gene. The CDR3 has 15 amino acids. CDR3 loop: CASSSGQGTYNEQFF. The DNA of the CDR3 is TGTGCCAGCAGCTCAGGACAGGGAACCTACAATGAGCAGTTCTTC.

In nucleotides, the CDR3 is TGTGCCACCAGCAGATTTGCGACAGGAAGGTTCGGGGAGCAGTACTTC. Protein: CATSRFATGRFGEQYF. The rearrangement joins TRBV15 to TRBJ2-7; weak D call: TRBD1 (6 bases). In germline, CDR1 is LNHNV, CDR2 YYDKDF (reference sequence). With 2 bases removed from V and 7 bases from J, the gap between germline ends came to 21 bases. The CDR3 covers 16 residues.

The J gene is TRBJ1-3, the V gene TRBV6-5; D is undetermined. V lost 5 bases, J lost 0 bases, and 11 bases lay in between. The V gene's germline CDR1 is MNHEY and CDR2 SVGAGI. CDR3 size: 15 residues. CDR3: CASSHPGLSGNTIYF. The CDR3 bases are TGTGCCAGCAGTCACCCCGGTCTCTCTGGAAACACCATATATTTT.

The chain joins TRBV4-1 to TRBJ2-2; the match to TRBD1 covers 7 bases. V was pared by 0 bases and J by 1 base, with 5 bases of the junction left unmatched. Germline V gene data show CDR1 as MGHRA and CDR2 as YSYEKL. This CDR3 is 17 amino acids long. The DNA for the CDR3 is TGCGCCAGCAGCCAAGATGCGGACAGGATGAACACCGGGGAGCTGTTTTTT. It encodes CASSQDADRMNTGELFF.

The J gene is TRBJ1-4, the V gene TRBV5-4, with 7 bases lining up with TRBD1. Per the germline V gene, CDR1 is SGHNT and CDR2 is YYREEE (reference sequence). This CDR3 has 17 amino acids. Trimming took 3 bases from V and 0 from J; bases not matched to a gene: 8. CDR3 bases: TGTGCCAGCAGCTCCGGGACAGATAAAACAACTAATGAAAAACTGTTTTTT. This translates into CASSSGTDKTTNEKLFF.

This clone occurred once. The V call is TRBV2, the J call TRBJ2-7; 9 nucleotides match TRBD1. V shed 0 bases, J shed 6 bases, and the junction held 9 bases outside the gene matches. Germline V lookup: CDR1 SNHLY, CDR2 FYNNEI. This CDR3 has 16 residues. CDR3 DNA sequence: TGTGCCAGCAGTGAAGCCTGGACAGGGGAGGATAGCGAGCAGTACTTC. Its protein is CASSEAWTGEDSEQYF.

The V gene is TRBV9, the J gene TRBJ2-7; 7 bases line up with TRBD2. With V trimmed by 4 bases and J by 2 bases, 6 bases remained unmatched. There are 14 residues in the CDR3. Germline CDR1 is SGDLS and CDR2 is YYNGEE. The CDR3 DNA is TGTGCCAGCAGCCGAACCGGGACTACCTACGAGCAGTACTTC. It translates to CASSRTGTTYEQYF.

The genes are TRBV2 and TRBJ1-5; D call uncertain. The V gene lost 6 bases and the J gene lost 6 bases, with 6 bases spanning the gap. Germline V CDR1 and CDR2: SNHLY, FYNNEI. The CDR3 is made up of 11 amino acids. CDR3 loop: CASSRGQPQHF. CDR3 bases: TGTGCCAGCAGCCGGGGTCAGCCCCAGCATTTT.

Only a few counts were recorded for this clone. The V and J genes are TRBV30 and TRBJ1-5, with a tentative D call TRBD1 (5 bases). The CDR3 length is 13 residues. Germline CDR1 is GTSNPN and CDR2 is SVGIG (reference sequence). V lost 3 bases and J 7 bases, leaving 13 bases between the germline ends. DNA for the CDR3: TGTGCCTGGAGCGTCTCCCGGGGGCAGCCCCAGCATTTT. It is translated as CAWSVSRGQPQHF.

In its sample, this clone was seen once. The rearrangement links TRBV7-9 to TRBJ2-5, with D possibly being TRBD2 (5 bases). Germline V gives CDR1 SEHNR, CDR2 FQNEAQ (reference sequence). The CDR3 runs to 13 residues. With 5 bases removed from V and 2 bases from J, the gap between germline ends came to 9 bases. In nucleotides, the CDR3 is TGTGCCAGCAGCCTCCCGGGGCAAGAGACCCAGTACTTC. Translation: CASSLPGQETQYF.

This rearrangement joins TRBV5-4 to TRBJ1-1, with TRBD1 identical over 12 bases. The CDR3 is 14 amino acids. Per the germline V gene, CDR1 is SGHNT and CDR2 is YYREEE (reference sequence). V was clipped by 4 bases and J by 6 bases; unmatched bases: 4. The CDR3 DNA sequence: TGTGCCAGCAGCGCGGGACAGGGGGCCCCTGAAGCTTTCTTT. It translates to CASSAGQGAPEAFF. The entire variable domain, with the rest obtained from reference TRBV5-4 and TRBJ1-1, is as follows: ETGVTQSPTHLIKTRGQQVTLRCSSQSGHNTVSWYQQALGQGPQFIFQYYREEENGRGNFPPRFSGLQFPNYSSELNVNALELDDSALYLCASSAGQGAPEAFFGQGTRLTVV.

The rearrangement joins TRBV5-6 to TRBJ2-7, with 15 bases matching TRBD2. V was clipped by 4 bases and J by 7 bases; unmatched bases: 9. CDR3 length equals 16 residues. The germline V gene encodes CDR1 SGHDT and CDR2 YYEEEE. The CDR3, as DNA: TGTGCCAGCAGCCTGGAAGGGACTAGCGGGAGGAGGGAGCAGTACTTC. Its protein product is CASSLEGTSGRREQYF.

The V and J genes are TRBV5-1 and TRBJ2-5; D is possibly TRBD1 (6 bases). The germline V gene has CDR1 SGHRS and CDR2 YFSETQ. Trimming removed 0 bases at V and 3 bases at J, with 12 bases between. The CDR3 contains 15 residues. The CDR3 DNA reads as TGCGCCAGCAGCTTGGTCGGCAGGGGCGAAGAGACCCAGTACTTC. It specifies CASSLVGRGEETQYF.

There are a few counts of this clone. The rearrangement uses TRBV30 and TRBJ1-5; TRBD1 might be the D (6 bases). The germline V and J ends were trimmed by 0 bases and 4 bases, with 19 bases remaining between them. The germline CDR1 and CDR2 sequences are GTSNPN and SVGIG (reference sequence). This CDR3 contains 17 residues. The CDR3 DNA sequence: TGTGCCTGGAGTGTACATAAAGGACAGCGGACAAATCAGCCCCAGCATTTT. Residues: CAWSVHKGQRTNQPQHF.

This rearrangement joins TRBV29-1 to TRBJ2-6; D possibly corresponds to TRBD1 (6 bases). The CDR3 totals 16 residues. Trimming took 6 bases from V and 1 from J, leaving 16 bases between them. CDR1 and CDR2 from the germline V gene are SQVTM and ANQGSEA. CDR3 amino acids: CSVSRDIDSGANVLTF. Written as DNA, the CDR3 is TGCAGCGTCTCCCGGGACATCGATTCTGGGGCCAACGTCCTGACTTTC.

The chain uses TRBV29-1 and TRBJ1-3; 8 bases match TRBD1. The J segment lost 4 bases and the V segment lost 7 bases, leaving 3 bases of the junction unmatched. Germline V gene data show CDR1 as SQVTM and CDR2 as ANQGSEA. The CDR3 extends over 12 amino acids. CDR3 loop: CSAGQGGNTIYF. The DNA of the CDR3 is TGCAGCGCCGGACAGGGAGGAAACACCATATATTTT.

This clone was detected only a few times. The chain uses TRBV29-1 and TRBJ1-1; 9 nucleotides line up with TRBD1. The germline CDR1 and CDR2 sequences are SQVTM and ANQGSEA. Losses at the gene ends were 6 bases for V and 5 bases for J; bases not matched to a gene: 4. The CDR3 is made up of 12 amino acids. In DNA, the CDR3 is TGCAGCGTCAGACAGGGGGGGACTGAAGCTTTCTTT. Translated: CSVRQGGTEAFF.

The chain carries TRBV15 and TRBJ2-1, with TRBD2 matching 7 bases. With 5 bases clipped from V and 6 bases from J, the junction kept 22 bases outside the gene matches. Germline V gives CDR1 LNHNV, CDR2 YYDKDF (reference sequence). CDR3 length: 19 residues. CDR3 DNA sequence: TGTGCCACCAGCGGGCAAAGGGTGGGGCGGGAGCTAGGGACCAATGAGCAGTTCTTC. This encodes CATSGQRVGRELGTNEQFF.

In this sample, this clone turned up a few times. V usage is TRBV10-3 and J usage is TRBJ1-2; maybe TRBD1 (5 bases). V gave up 3 bases and J gave up 1 base, with 12 bases separating them. There are 15 residues in the CDR3. Germline V gives CDR1 ENHRY, CDR2 SYGVKD. CDR3 bases: TGTGCCATCAGTGATGACAGCGGGCATAACTATGGCTACACCTTC. Amino acids: CAISDDSGHNYGYTF.

DNA of the CDR3: TGTGCCAGCAGCCGAGCGCGGGAACGGGCCAACGTCCTGACTTTC. Translating gives CASSRARERANVLTF. The chain recombines TRBV7-9 with TRBJ2-6; D perhaps matches TRBD2 (6 bases). V lost 5 bases and J 5 bases, leaving 13 bases between the germline ends. This CDR3 has 15 amino acids. CDR1 SEHNR and CDR2 FQNEAQ come from the germline V gene (reference sequence).

V usage is TRBV11-2 and J usage is TRBJ1-2; 9 bases are shared with TRBD1. With V trimmed by 3 bases and J by 2 bases, 4 bases remained unmatched. The CDR3 is 15 amino acids. Per the germline V gene, CDR1 is SGHAT and CDR2 is FQNNGV. The CDR3: CASSFTGTGNYGYTF. DNA of the CDR3: TGTGCCAGCAGCTTTACCGGGACAGGGAACTATGGCTACACCTTC.